This entry concerns a single TCR beta chain. The target of this receptor is not known. No per-base quality is available; no much larger clone lies one base away. The entry originates in a study of blood T cell repertoires in COVID-19 (TCRdb year 2020). Some background on the complete study: ImmuneRACE Cohort 3 recovered participants were defined by two consecutive negative NP/OP PCR tests, healthcare professional clearance, or symptom resolution. The dataset comprised deeply sampled blood TCRbeta repertoires from subjects exposed to, actively infected with, or recovered from COVID-19. Where available, HLA class I and class II types were taken from metadata supplied by the sample provider and were not determined by assay-based typing. The material from the prospective study consisted of cDNA or gDNA derived from T cells, B-cell-depleted T cells, or PBMCs. Samples came from the ongoing ImmuneRACE study (first 160 participants) plus 1,254 subjects from 6 global collaborators. Nearly every sample came with metadata listing a de-identified subject ID, COVID-19 status, age in years and sex. The repertoires were released in a freely available public database meant as a resource for research on the immune response to SARS-CoV-2. Samples covering the acute and convalescent phases of COVID-19 were provided by collaborators in the United States, Italy and Spain.

The CDR1 and CDR2 encoded by the germline V gene are MDHEN and SYDVKM. The CDR3 contains 15 residues, cysteine and phenylalanine counted. The DNA shown is the 45-base CDR3, in frame from base 1. Trimming costs V 8 bases and J 2 bases, and their ends lie 15 bases apart. Participants in the prospective study were enrolled through a virtual design, were aged about 18 to 90 years, and lived in approximately 25 United States geographic areas. Cohort assignment in the prospective study relied on participant-reported clinical history from a screening survey and a study questionnaire. Mobile phlebotomists in the prospective study collected whole blood, serum and a nasopharyngeal or oropharyngeal swab from every participant. Over a roughly 2-month period, participants in the prospective study had the option of providing additional blood draws and questionnaires. Before DNA extraction, prospective study blood samples were shipped either frozen or at room temperature.

Points the paper makes about the study in general: How much clinical and demographic metadata was included differed by source and by participant, and the metadata was provided uncurated.

The immunoSEQ Assay, a bias-controlled multiplex PCR, was used to amplify TCRbeta CDR3 regions from genomic DNA. In the original analysis: Nucleated cell counts per sample were estimated from amplification of reference gene primers within the assay. Sequence reads were collapsed and filtered to measure the absolute abundance of every unique TCRbeta CDR3 rearrangement. For each sample, productive Simpson clonality was calculated as the square root of Simpson's diversity index over productive rearrangements. The source is immuneACCESS, and TCRdb retained only in-frame sequences with V and J called. Part of the clones is not carried over; for the studies checked, unresolved V genes explain less than half of this, and the remainder is unexplained. D and trimming come from the DNA, and the V and J calls and clone size come from that table. The sample table contains roughly 230,000 clones; only one count was recorded for around 87% of them. The ten largest make up more than 7% of the sample.

Material: PBMCs or T cells enriched from blood (not recorded which). The chain was built from TRBV28 and TRBJ2-2, and perhaps TRBD1 as D gene, on 6 matching bases. The clonotype comes from a man in his thirties or forties in a cohort exposed to, infected with or recovered from COVID-19 (not recorded which). The DNA is as follows: TGTGCCAGCGCTAGGGACATAGGAAACACCGGGGAGCTGTTTTTT. Its translation reads: CASARDIGNTGELFF.